A single TCR beta chain is shown here with its context. The RNA input was about 0.45 to 1 ug, and it was reverse transcribed with random hexamers. TCRdb re-analysed the immunoSEQ multiplex PCR reads in MiXCR, keeping a single row per CDR3 protein. The sample lists 95,000 to 150,000 distinct CDR3 sequences, 85% to 95% occurring once. This record comes from a study of CD8 T cells in Susac syndrome. Trimming left V 8 bases short and J 8 bases short, with 15 bases between. Germline V CDR1 and CDR2: SGHTA, FQGNSA. The CDR3 runs 12 residues. The J gene is TRBJ1-2, the V gene TRBV7-2; D is perhaps TRBD1 (5 bases). The sample taken for sequencing was CD8+ T cells from PBMCs. This sequence originates from a human donor with Susac syndrome. The CDR3 DNA is TGTGCCAGCCCCAAAGGGGTCCAAGGCTACACCTTC. Protein product: CASPKGVQGYTF.